This T cell receptor beta chain is from a study of human T cells and chemical hapten exposure. The CDR3 contains 12 residues. Between the trimmed V and J ends, which lost 0 bases and 4 bases, there was a span of 4 bases. The germline V gene has CDR1 SQVTM and CDR2 ANQGSEA. This clonotype occurred many times. As for time point: patch test 1, 2 weeks after DPC sensitization. As for treatment: therapeutic diphenylcyclopropenone sensitization with weekly scalp DPC. TCRdb itself ran the RACE reads through MiXCR, one entry per CDR3 protein. The sample yields around 52,000 distinct CDR3 sequences, about 9.3% seen once.

The input for sequencing was whole blood, taken in connection with sensitization to the hapten diphenylcyclopropenone (DPC). This TCR derives from a woman aged 40 to 50 with alopecia areata. Some clones in this sample may be carry-over from other donors' samples. The chain couples TRBV29-1 to TRBJ1-3; D not resolved. CDR3 sequence reads: CSVEEGGNTIYF. Written as DNA, the CDR3 is TGCAGCGTTGAAGAAGGGGGAAACACCATATATTTT. The entire variable domain, with the rest obtained from reference TRBV29-1 and TRBJ1-3, is as follows: SAVISQKPSRDICQRGTSLTIQCQVDSQVTMMFWYRQQPGQSLTLIATANQGSEATYESGFVIDKFPISRPNLTFSTLTVSNMSPEDSSIYLCSVEEGGNTIYFGEGSWLTVV.